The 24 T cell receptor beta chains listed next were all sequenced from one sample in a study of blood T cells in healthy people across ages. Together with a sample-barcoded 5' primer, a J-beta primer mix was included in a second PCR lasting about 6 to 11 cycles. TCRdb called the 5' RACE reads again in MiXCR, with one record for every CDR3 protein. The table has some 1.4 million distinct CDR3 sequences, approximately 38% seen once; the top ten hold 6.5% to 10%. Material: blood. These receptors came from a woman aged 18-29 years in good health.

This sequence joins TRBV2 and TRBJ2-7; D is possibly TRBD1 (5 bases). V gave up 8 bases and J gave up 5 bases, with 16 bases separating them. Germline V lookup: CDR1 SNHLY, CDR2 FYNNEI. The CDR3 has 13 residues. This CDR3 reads CASGHVTGDEQYF. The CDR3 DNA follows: TGTGCCAGCGGACATGTTACGGGTGACGAGCAGTACTTC.

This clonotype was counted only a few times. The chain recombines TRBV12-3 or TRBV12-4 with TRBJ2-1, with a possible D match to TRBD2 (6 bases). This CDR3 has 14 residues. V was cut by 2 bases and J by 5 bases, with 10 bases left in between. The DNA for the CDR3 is TGTGCCAGCAGTTTACGACTAGGGCACAATGAGCAGTTCTTC. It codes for CASSLRLGHNEQFF.

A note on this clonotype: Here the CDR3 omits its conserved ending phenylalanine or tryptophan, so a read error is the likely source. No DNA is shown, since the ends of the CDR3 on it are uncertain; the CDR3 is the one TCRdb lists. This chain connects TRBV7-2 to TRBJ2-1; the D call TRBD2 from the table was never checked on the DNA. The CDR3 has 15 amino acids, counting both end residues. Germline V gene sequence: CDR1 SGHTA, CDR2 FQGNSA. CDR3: CASSQTSGTSMSSSS.

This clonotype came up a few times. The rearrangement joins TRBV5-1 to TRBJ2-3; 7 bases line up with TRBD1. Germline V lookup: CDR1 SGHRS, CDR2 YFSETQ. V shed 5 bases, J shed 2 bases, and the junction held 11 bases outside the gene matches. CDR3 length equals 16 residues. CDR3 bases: TGCGCCAGCAGTTCTCTCTCAGGGGGAGACACAGATACGCAGTATTTT. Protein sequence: CASSSLSGGDTDTQYF.

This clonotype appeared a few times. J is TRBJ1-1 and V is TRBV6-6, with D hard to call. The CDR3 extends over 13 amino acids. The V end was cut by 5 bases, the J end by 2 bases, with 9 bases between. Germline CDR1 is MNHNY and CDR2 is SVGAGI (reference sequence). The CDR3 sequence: CASSKLPNTEAFF. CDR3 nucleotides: TGTGCCAGCAGTAAGCTTCCAAACACTGAAGCTTTCTTT.

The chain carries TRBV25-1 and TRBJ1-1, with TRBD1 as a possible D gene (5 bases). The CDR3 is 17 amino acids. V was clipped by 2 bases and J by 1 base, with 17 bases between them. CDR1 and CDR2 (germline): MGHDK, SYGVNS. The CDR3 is CASSETRFGGENTEAFF. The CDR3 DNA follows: TGTGCCAGCAGTGAAACCCGGTTTGGGGGGGAGAACACTGAAGCTTTCTTT.

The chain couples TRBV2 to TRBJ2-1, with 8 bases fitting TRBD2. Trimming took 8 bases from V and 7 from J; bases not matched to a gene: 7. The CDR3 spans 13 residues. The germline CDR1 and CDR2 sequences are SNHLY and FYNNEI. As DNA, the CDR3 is TGTGCCAGCGTAGCGGGGTATAGGAATGAGCAGTTCTTC. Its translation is CASVAGYRNEQFF.

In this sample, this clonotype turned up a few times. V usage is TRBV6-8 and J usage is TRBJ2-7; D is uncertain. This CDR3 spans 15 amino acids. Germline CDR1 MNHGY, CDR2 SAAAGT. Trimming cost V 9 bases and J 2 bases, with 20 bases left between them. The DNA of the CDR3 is TGTGCCAGGCCACGTACGGGCGCGTTGGCCTACGAGCAGTACTTC. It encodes CARPRTGALAYEQYF.

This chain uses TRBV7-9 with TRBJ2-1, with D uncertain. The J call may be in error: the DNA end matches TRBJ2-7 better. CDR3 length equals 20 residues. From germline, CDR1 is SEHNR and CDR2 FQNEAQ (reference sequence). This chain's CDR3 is CASSLSTYSQRKSSYNEQYF. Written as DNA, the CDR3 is TGTGCCAGCAGCTTATCCACTTATTCGCAAAGAAAGAGCTCCTACAATGAGCAGTACTTC.

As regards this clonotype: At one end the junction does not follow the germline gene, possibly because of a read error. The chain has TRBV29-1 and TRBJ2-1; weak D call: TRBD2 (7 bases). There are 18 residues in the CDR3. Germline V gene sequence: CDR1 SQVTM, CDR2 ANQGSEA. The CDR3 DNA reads TGCAGCGTTGAAGCTGGGGGGGCTGGGGTTCGTTCCTGCAATGAGCAGTTCTTC. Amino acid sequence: CSVEAGGAGVRSCNEQFF.

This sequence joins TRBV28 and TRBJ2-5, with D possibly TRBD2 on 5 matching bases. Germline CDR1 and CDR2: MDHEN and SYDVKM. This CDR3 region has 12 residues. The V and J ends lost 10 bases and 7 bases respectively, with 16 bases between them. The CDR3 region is CATPRRSLTQYF. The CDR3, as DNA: TGTGCCACCCCTAGGAGGTCTTTGACCCAGTACTTC.

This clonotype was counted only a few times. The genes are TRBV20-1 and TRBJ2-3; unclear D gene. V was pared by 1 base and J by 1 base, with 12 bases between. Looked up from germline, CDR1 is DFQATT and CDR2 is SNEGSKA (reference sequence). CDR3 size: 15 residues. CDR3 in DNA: TGCAGTGCTAGAGCCAGGAGCGACCGCACAGATACGCAGTATTTT. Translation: CSARARSDRTDTQYF.

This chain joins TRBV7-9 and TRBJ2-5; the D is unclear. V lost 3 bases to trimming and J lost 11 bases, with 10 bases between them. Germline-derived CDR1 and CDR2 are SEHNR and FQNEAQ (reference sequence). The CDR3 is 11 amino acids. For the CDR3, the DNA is TGTGCCAGCAGCTTGCCCAATGAGCAGTACTTC. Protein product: CASSLPNEQYF.

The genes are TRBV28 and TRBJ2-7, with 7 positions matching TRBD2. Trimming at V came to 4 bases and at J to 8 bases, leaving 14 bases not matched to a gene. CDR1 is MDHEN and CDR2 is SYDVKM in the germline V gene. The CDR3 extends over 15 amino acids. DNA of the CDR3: TGTGCCAGCAGTTCGTCCGGGACGGGGGGATACAAGCAGTACTTC. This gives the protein CASSSSGTGGYKQYF.

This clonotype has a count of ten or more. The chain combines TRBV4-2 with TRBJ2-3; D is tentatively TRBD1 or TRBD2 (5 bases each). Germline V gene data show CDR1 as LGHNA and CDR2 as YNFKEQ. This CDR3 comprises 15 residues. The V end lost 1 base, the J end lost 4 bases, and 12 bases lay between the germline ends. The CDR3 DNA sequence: TGTGCCAGCAGCCAAGGCCGGGGCGAGTCAGATACGCAGTATTTT. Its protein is CASSQGRGESDTQYF.

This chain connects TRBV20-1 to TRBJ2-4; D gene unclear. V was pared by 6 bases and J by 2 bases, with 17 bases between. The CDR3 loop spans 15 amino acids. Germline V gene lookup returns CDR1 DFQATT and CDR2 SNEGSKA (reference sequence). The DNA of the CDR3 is TGCAGTGCCCCCTCAGGCAGCGCGACCAAAAACATTCAGTACTTC. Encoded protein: CSAPSGSATKNIQYF.

CDR3 in DNA: TGTGCCAGCAGCTTTGATTCCGCTTGGGACAGGGCTGACGAGCAGTACTTC. Protein product: CASSFDSAWDRADEQYF. This sequence joins TRBV11-2 and TRBJ2-7, with 9 positions matching TRBD1. The germline CDR1 and CDR2 sequences are SGHAT and FQNNGV. With V trimmed by 3 bases and J by 5 bases, 14 bases remained unmatched. CDR3 size: 17 residues.

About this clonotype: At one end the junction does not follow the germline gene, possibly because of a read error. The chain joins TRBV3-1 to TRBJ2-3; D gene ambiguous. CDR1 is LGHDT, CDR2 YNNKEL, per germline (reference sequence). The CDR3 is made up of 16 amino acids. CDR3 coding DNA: TGTGCCAGCAGCCAAGAGTTAATCGGAAGCACAGATACGCAGAATTTT. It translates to CASSQELIGSTDTQNF.

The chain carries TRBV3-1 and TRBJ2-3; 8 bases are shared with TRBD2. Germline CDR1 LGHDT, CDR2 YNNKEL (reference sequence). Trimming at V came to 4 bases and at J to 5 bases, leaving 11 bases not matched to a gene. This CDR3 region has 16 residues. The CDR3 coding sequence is TGTGCCAGCAGCCCAGGTAGTAGCGGGGTTGGAGATACGCAGTATTTT. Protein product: CASSPGSSGVGDTQYF.

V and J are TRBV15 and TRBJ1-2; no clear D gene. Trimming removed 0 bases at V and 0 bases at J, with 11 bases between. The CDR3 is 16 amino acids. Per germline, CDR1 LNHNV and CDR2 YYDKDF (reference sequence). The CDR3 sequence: CATSRDDGFSNYGYTF. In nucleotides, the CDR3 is TGTGCCACCAGCAGAGATGACGGCTTTTCTAACTATGGCTACACCTTC. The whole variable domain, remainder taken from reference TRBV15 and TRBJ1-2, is DAMVIQNPRYQVTQFGKPVTLSCSQTLNHNVMYWYQQKSSQAPKLLFHYYDKDFNNEADTPDNFQSRRPNTSFCFLDIRSPGLGDTAMYLCATSRDDGFSNYGYTFGSGTRLTVV.

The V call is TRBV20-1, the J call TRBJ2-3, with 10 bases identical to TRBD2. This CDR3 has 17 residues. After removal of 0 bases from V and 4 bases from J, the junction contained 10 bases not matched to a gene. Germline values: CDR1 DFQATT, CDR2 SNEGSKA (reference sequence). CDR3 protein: CSARDTVGSGGADTQYF. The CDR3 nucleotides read TGCAGTGCTAGAGATACCGTGGGGAGCGGGGGGGCAGATACGCAGTATTTT.

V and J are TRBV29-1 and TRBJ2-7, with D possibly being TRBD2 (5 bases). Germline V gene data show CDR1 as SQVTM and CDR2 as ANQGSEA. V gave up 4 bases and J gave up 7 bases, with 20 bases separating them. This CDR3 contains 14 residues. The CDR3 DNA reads TGCAGCGTTGTAACGGGAAGGTTGGTCAATGAGCAGTACTTC. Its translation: CSVVTGRLVNEQYF.

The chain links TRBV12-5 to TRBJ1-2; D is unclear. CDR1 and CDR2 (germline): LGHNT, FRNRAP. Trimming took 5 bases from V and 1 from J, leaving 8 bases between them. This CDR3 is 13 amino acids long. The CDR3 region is CASGLAVNYGYTF. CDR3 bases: TGTGCTAGTGGTCTCGCGGTTAACTATGGCTACACCTTC.

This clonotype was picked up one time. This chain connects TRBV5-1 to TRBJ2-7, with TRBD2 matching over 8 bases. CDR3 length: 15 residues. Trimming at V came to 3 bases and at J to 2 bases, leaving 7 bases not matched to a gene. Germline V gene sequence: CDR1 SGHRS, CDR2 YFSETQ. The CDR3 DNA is TGCGCCAGCAGCTCCTCTAGCGGGCCGACCTACGAGCAGTACTTC. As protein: CASSSSSGPTYEQYF.